The 29 T cell receptor beta chains in this list originate from one sample, sequenced in a study of vaccination and CD4 T cells after COVID-19. The sample's treatment: roughly 11-day PBMC culture with coronavirus spike peptide pools or control peptides (ViraFEST assay). The antigens these receptors bind are not known. Researchers used the Oncomine TCR Beta short-read assay to sequence DNA from cultured CD4+ T cells. MiXCR was run by TCRdb on the PCR reads, yielding one entry per CDR3 protein. The sample lists some 8,000 distinct CDR3 sequences; 55% were seen once. The sequenced material came from CD4+ T cells from blood, cultured in vitro. All receptors come from a human donor who had recovered from COVID-19.

In this sample, this clonotype turned up a few times. The chain uses TRBV7-2 and TRBJ1-5, with D possibly TRBD1 on 6 matching bases. V lost 2 bases and J 0 bases, leaving 23 bases between the germline ends. Germline V CDR1 and CDR2: SGHTA, FQGNSA. The length of the CDR3 is 20 residues. The CDR3 is CASSLISETGRAPSNQPQHF. As DNA, the CDR3 is TGTGCCAGCAGCTTAATTTCCGAGACAGGAAGAGCACCTAGCAATCAGCCCCAGCATTTT.

This chain links TRBV29-1 with TRBJ2-1; TRBD2 matches at 14 bases. Unmatched junction bases numbered 8, after V lost 7 bases and J lost 0 bases. The CDR3 spans 17 residues. Germline V gene lookup returns CDR1 SQVTM and CDR2 ANQGSEA. CDR3 DNA sequence: TGCAGCGCCAAACGGACTAGCGGGGGGTCCTCCTACAATGAGCAGTTCTTC. It codes for CSAKRTSGGSSYNEQFF.

V and J are TRBV11-2 and TRBJ1-5; possible D gene TRBD1, 5 bases. Deletions cut 4 bases from V and 6 bases from J, with 10 bases between. The CDR3 covers 13 residues. Germline lookup yields CDR1 SGHAT and CDR2 FQNNGV. CDR3 DNA: TGTGCCAGCAGCTGGGGGGGAGGTCAGCCCCAGCATTTT. Its translation is CASSWGGGQPQHF.

V usage is TRBV4-1 and J usage is TRBJ1-5, with TRBD1 as a possible D gene (5 bases). Germline V gene lookup returns CDR1 MGHRA and CDR2 YSYEKL. The CDR3 extends over 14 amino acids. V was trimmed by 0 bases and J by 6 bases, leaving 9 bases between them. CDR3 protein: CASSQDRVGQPQHF. The CDR3 bases are TGCGCCAGCAGCCAAGACAGGGTAGGTCAGCCCCAGCATTTT.

This chain connects TRBV18 to TRBJ2-3; D gene ambiguous. V dropped 1 base and J dropped 5 bases, with 4 bases sitting between them. CDR1 and CDR2 from the germline V gene are KGHSH and LQKENI. The CDR3 spans 12 residues. CDR3 in DNA: TGTGCCAGCTCACCACGGAGAGATACGCAGTATTTT. Protein product: CASSPRRDTQYF.

The chain has TRBV6-1 and TRBJ2-7, with 7 bases identical to TRBD1. The CDR3 is 13 residues long. The J segment lost 2 bases and the V segment lost 6 bases, leaving 4 bases of the junction unmatched. Germline CDR1 reads MNHNS; CDR2 reads SASEGT. The CDR3 spells CASSPGTAYEQYF. The CDR3 nucleotides read TGTGCCAGCAGCCCCGGGACAGCCTACGAGCAGTACTTC.

The rearrangement uses TRBV29-1 and TRBJ1-3; D remains ambiguous. The CDR3 extends over 12 amino acids. The V gene's germline CDR1 is SQVTM and CDR2 ANQGSEA. V was clipped by 4 bases and J by 1 base, with 5 bases between them. For the CDR3, the DNA is TGCAGCGTTGTTGTGTCTGGAAACACCATATATTTT. Translation: CSVVVSGNTIYF.

The genes are TRBV3-1 and TRBJ2-1; no clear D gene. The V end lost 0 bases, the J end lost 11 bases, and 8 bases lay between the germline ends. From germline, CDR1 is LGHDT and CDR2 YNNKEL (reference sequence). The CDR3 loop spans 12 amino acids. CDR3 nucleotides: TGTGCCAGCAGCCAAGAGTGGGGTAAGCAGTTCTTC. Protein: CASSQEWGKQFF.

The genes are TRBV2 and TRBJ1-5; the D gene is possibly TRBD1 (6 bases). V lost 6 bases and J lost 3, with 12 bases in between. The germline CDR1 and CDR2 sequences are SNHLY and FYNNEI. This CDR3 is 14 amino acids long. The CDR3 is CASSEQGINQPQHF. CDR3 coding DNA: TGTGCCAGCAGCGAACAGGGAATCAATCAGCCCCAGCATTTT. The variable domain in full, completed from reference TRBV2 and TRBJ1-5, reads EPEVTQTPSHQVTQMGQEVILRCVPISNHLYFYWYRQILGQKVEFLVSFYNNEISEKSEIFDDQFSVERPDGSNFTLKIRSTKLEDSAMYFCASSEQGINQPQHFGDGTRLSIL.

The chain uses TRBV12-3 or TRBV12-4 and TRBJ1-6; D might be TRBD1 (5 bases). This CDR3 is built from 15 residues. The V and J ends lost 2 bases and 5 bases respectively, with 10 bases between them. The CDR3, as DNA: TGTGCCAGCAGTTTAAGTACGGGGGATAATTCACCCCTCCACTTT. It is translated as CASSLSTGDNSPLHF.

This chain joins TRBV20-1 and TRBJ2-2; D perhaps matches TRBD1 (5 bases). This CDR3 region has 13 residues. Trimming stripped 3 bases from V and 7 bases from J, with 12 bases between. In germline, CDR1 is DFQATT, CDR2 SNEGSKA (reference sequence). The CDR3 nucleotides read TGCAGTGCTAGCAGGGATCGTAACGGGGAGCTGTTTTTT. Residues: CSASRDRNGELFF.

This clonotype was detected a few times. The chain couples TRBV20-1 to TRBJ2-5; D ambiguous. The germline V and J ends were trimmed by 1 base and 2 bases, with 5 bases remaining between them. This CDR3 comprises 12 residues. Germline-derived CDR1 and CDR2 are DFQATT and SNEGSKA (reference sequence). CDR3 protein: CSARAAQETQYF. The CDR3 DNA reads as TGCAGTGCTAGAGCAGCTCAAGAGACCCAGTACTTC.

The J gene is TRBJ1-1, the V gene TRBV12-3 or TRBV12-4; the D is unclear. The CDR3 sequence is 15 residues long. Between the trimmed V and J ends, which lost 7 bases and 4 bases, there was a span of 19 bases. The CDR3 sequence: CASTLQAIRGTEAFF. CDR3 in DNA: TGTGCCAGCACCCTTCAGGCTATCCGTGGCACTGAAGCTTTCTTT.

The rearrangement joins TRBV2 to TRBJ1-4, with no clear D. This CDR3 region has 14 residues. The germline CDR1 and CDR2 sequences are SNHLY and FYNNEI. The V and J ends lost 0 bases and 6 bases respectively, with 8 bases between them. For the CDR3, the DNA is TGTGCCAGCAGTGAAGCGCGTTCTGATGAAAAACTGTTTTTT. This sequence encodes CASSEARSDEKLFF.

This clonotype was found once. The V call is TRBV6-1, the J call TRBJ2-5, with no clear D. This CDR3 is 13 amino acids long. Germline V gene data show CDR1 as MNHNS and CDR2 as SASEGT. Deletions cut 5 bases from V and 4 bases from J, with 11 bases between. The CDR3 loop reads CASSPDLGETQYF. The CDR3, as DNA: TGTGCCAGCAGTCCAGACTTGGGAGAGACCCAGTACTTC.

The CDR3 nucleotides read TGTGCCAGCACCCACTATGATCTAGCGGGGGAGCGGGAGACCCAGTACTTC. Protein: CASTHYDLAGERETQYF. V usage is TRBV7-6 and J usage is TRBJ2-5; 10 nucleotides match TRBD2. Trimming removed 7 bases from V and 5 bases from J; junction bases left unmatched: 16. Per germline, CDR1 SGHVS and CDR2 FNYEAQ. The CDR3 extends over 17 amino acids.

This chain uses TRBV2 with TRBJ1-6; no definite D call. Germline V gene sequence: CDR1 SNHLY, CDR2 FYNNEI. V was clipped by 4 bases and J by 8 bases, with 6 bases between them. The CDR3 is 12 amino acids. The CDR3 bases are TGTGCCAGCAGTGTTGAAGATTCACCCCTCCACTTT. Translated, it gives CASSVEDSPLHF.

This clonotype was seen only a few times. This rearrangement joins TRBV20-1 to TRBJ2-2; TRBD2 matches at 13 bases. V was pared by 2 bases and J by 2 bases, with 17 bases of the junction left unmatched. CDR1 is DFQATT, CDR2 SNEGSKA, per germline (reference sequence). This CDR3 contains 21 residues. The DNA for the CDR3 is TGCAGTGCTAGACCACATTTTCGGACTAGCGGGGGTATCGGTAACACCGGGGAGCTGTTTTTT. It codes for CSARPHFRTSGGIGNTGELFF.

This clonotype was seen more than once but under ten times. The rearrangement uses TRBV6-2 or TRBV6-3 and TRBJ1-1; D is unclear. Germline lookup yields CDR1 MNHEY and CDR2 SVGEGT. This CDR3 region has 17 residues. Trimming took 3 bases from V and 5 from J, leaving 22 bases between them. The CDR3 reads CASSYNPGINDGTEAFF. The CDR3 DNA is TGTGCCAGCAGTTATAATCCCGGGATTAATGACGGGACTGAAGCTTTCTTT.

This clonotype was observed a single time. The chain employs TRBV12-3 or TRBV12-4 and TRBJ2-3; 12 positions agree with TRBD2. V lost 1 base, J lost 2 bases, and 19 bases stayed unmatched. The CDR3 has 22 residues. CDR3: CASSLDPLLAGGPIELTDTQYF. The CDR3 DNA reads TGTGCCAGCAGTTTAGACCCCTTACTAGCGGGGGGTCCCATCGAGCTCACAGATACGCAGTATTTT.

The chain links TRBV24-1 to TRBJ2-2, with TRBD1 matching over 7 bases. V was clipped by 3 bases and J by 6 bases; unmatched bases: 0. CDR3 length equals 13 residues. Germline V CDR1 and CDR2: KGHDR, SFDVKD. The CDR3 protein is CATSDQGAGELFF. Here the CDR3 DNA reads TGTGCCACCAGTGATCAGGGGGCCGGGGAGCTGTTTTTT.

This clonotype occurred a few times. The chain combines TRBV20-1 with TRBJ1-5; 12 bases match TRBD1. Per the germline V gene, CDR1 is DFQATT and CDR2 is SNEGSKA (reference sequence). Losses at the gene ends were 3 bases for V and 4 bases for J; bases not matched to a gene: 10. The CDR3 contains 17 residues. In DNA, the CDR3 is TGCAGTGCTAGGGACCGGGACAGGGGGCGCGGTAATCAGCCCCAGCATTTT. Protein: CSARDRDRGRGNQPQHF.

In this sample, this clonotype turned up a few times. The chain recombines TRBV19 with TRBJ1-5; TRBD1 matches 12 bases. Trimming took 4 bases from V and 3 from J; bases not matched to a gene: 10. The germline V gene has CDR1 LNHDA and CDR2 SQIVND (reference sequence). The CDR3 is 18 residues long. The CDR3 DNA reads TGTGCCAGTAGTAACCGGGACAGGGGGCAAGGTAACAATCAGCCCCAGCATTTT. Translating gives CASSNRDRGQGNNQPQHF.

The table lists this clonotype with a few counts. The chain combines TRBV6-1 with TRBJ1-5; 8 bases fit TRBD1. Germline lookup yields CDR1 MNHNS and CDR2 SASEGT. V was pared by 6 bases and J by 6 bases, with 13 bases of the junction left unmatched. The CDR3 has 16 amino acids. In DNA form, the CDR3 reads TGTGCCAGCAGCCGCCCCGGACAGGGAGTAGGTCAGCCCCAGCATTTT. Its protein is CASSRPGQGVGQPQHF.

This clonotype was detected a few times. The chain is built from TRBV20-1 and TRBJ1-1; 7 nucleotides line up with TRBD1. This CDR3 has 15 residues. CDR1 DFQATT and CDR2 SNEGSKA come from the germline V gene (reference sequence). After removal of 5 bases from V and 1 base from J, the junction contained 10 bases not matched to a gene. CDR3 bases: TGCAGTGCTCGAGGTGGGACAGACGCGAACACTGAAGCTTTCTTT. Its protein product is CSARGGTDANTEAFF.

The genes are TRBV12-5 and TRBJ1-5; D ambiguous. Germline CDR1 is LGHNT and CDR2 is FRNRAP. The V end lost 7 bases, the J end lost 0 bases, and 10 bases lay between the germline ends. The CDR3 has 14 amino acids. The DNA for the CDR3 is TGTGCTAGTGCCGCGGTGAGTAGCAATCAGCCCCAGCATTTT. Translating it yields CASAAVSSNQPQHF. The complete variable domain, with remaining parts taken from reference TRBV12-5 and TRBJ1-5, reads DARVTQTPRHKVTEMGQEVTMRCQPILGHNTVFWYRQTMMQGLELLAYFRNRAPLDDSGMPKDRFSAEMPDATLATLKIQPSEPRDSAVYFCASAAVSSNQPQHFGDGTRLSIL.

The chain is built from TRBV6-2 or TRBV6-3 and TRBJ1-2, with D perhaps TRBD1 (5 bases). CDR1 and CDR2 (germline): MNHEY, SVGEGT. Between the trimmed V and J ends, which lost 8 bases and 1 base, there was a span of 17 bases. The CDR3 spans 15 residues. The CDR3 sequence is CASWDGTRSNYGYTF. The DNA of the CDR3 is TGTGCCAGCTGGGACGGGACTCGGAGTAACTATGGCTACACCTTC.

J is TRBJ2-3 and V is TRBV6-1; 11 bases line up with TRBD2. This CDR3 is built from 16 residues. Germline V CDR1 and CDR2: MNHNS, SASEGT. The trim removed 6 bases at V and 0 bases at J, leaving 5 bases unmatched. The CDR3 loop reads CASSNSGGESTDTQYF. As DNA, the CDR3 is TGTGCCAGCAGCAATAGCGGGGGGGAAAGCACAGATACGCAGTATTTT.

V gene TRBV5-1 combines with J gene TRBJ2-5; D is undetermined. Germline-derived CDR1 and CDR2 are SGHRS and YFSETQ. CDR3 length: 14 residues. Trimming cost V 0 bases and J 1 base, with 7 bases left between them. CDR3 protein: CASSLGALQETQYF. The CDR3 coding sequence is TGCGCCAGCAGCTTGGGGGCACTCCAAGAGACCCAGTACTTC.